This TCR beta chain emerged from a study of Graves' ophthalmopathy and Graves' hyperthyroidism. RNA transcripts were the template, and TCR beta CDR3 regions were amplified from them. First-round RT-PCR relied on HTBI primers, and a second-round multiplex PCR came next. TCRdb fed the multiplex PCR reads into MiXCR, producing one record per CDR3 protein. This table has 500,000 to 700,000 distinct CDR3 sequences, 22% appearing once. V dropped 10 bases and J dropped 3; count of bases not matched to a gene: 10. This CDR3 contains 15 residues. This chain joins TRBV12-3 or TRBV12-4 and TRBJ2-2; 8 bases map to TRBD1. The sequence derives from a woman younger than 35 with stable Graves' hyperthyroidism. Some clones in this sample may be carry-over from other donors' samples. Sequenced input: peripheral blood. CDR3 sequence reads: CAIIQQGEDTGELFF. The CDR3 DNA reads TGTGCCATCATTCAACAGGGGGAGGACACCGGGGAGCTGTTTTTT.